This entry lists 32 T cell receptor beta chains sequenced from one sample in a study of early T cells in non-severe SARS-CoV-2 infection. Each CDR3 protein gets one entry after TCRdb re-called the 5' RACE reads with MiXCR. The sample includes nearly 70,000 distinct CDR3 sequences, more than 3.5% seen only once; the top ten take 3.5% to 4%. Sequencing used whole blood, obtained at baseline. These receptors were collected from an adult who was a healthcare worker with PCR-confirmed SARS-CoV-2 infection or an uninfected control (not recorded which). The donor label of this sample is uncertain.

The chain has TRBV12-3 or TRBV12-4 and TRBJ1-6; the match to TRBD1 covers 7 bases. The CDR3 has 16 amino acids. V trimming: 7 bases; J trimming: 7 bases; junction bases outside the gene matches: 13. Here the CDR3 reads CASKLAGTVKNSPLHF. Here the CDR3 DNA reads TGTGCCAGCAAACTCGCCGGGACAGTGAAAAATTCACCCCTCCACTTT.

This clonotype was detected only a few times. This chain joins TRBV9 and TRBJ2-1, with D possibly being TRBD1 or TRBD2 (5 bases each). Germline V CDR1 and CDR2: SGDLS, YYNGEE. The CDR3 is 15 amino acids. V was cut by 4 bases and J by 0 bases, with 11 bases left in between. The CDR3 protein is CASSPEGTSYNEQFF. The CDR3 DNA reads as TGTGCCAGCAGCCCCGAAGGGACCTCCTACAATGAGCAGTTCTTC.

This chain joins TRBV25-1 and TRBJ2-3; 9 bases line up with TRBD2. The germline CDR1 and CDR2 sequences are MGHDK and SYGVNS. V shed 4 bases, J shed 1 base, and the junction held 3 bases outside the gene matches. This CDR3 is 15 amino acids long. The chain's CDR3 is CASSVRGGGTDTQYF. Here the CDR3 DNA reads TGTGCCAGCAGTGTGCGGGGGGGAGGCACAGATACGCAGTATTTT.

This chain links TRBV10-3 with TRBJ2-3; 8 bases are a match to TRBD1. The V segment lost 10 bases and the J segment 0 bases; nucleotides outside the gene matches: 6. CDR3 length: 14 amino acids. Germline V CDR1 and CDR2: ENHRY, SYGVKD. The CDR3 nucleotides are TGTGCCACCCAAGACAGGGGAAGCACAGATACGCAGTATTTT. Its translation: CATQDRGSTDTQYF.

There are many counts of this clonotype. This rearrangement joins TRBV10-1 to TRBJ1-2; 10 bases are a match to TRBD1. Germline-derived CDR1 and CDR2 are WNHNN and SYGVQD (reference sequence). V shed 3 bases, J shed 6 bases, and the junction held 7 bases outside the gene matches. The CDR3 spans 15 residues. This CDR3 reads CASSDHPGQGDGYTF. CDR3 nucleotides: TGCGCCAGCAGTGACCACCCCGGACAGGGGGATGGCTACACCTTC.

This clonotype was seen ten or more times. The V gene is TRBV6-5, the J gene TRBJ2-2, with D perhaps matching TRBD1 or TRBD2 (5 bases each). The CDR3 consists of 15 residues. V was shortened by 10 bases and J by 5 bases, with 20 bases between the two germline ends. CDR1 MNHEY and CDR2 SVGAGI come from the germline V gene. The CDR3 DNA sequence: TGTGCCACAAGAAGGGGACCAAGAAGGACCGGGGAGCTGTTTTTT. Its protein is CATRRGPRRTGELFF.

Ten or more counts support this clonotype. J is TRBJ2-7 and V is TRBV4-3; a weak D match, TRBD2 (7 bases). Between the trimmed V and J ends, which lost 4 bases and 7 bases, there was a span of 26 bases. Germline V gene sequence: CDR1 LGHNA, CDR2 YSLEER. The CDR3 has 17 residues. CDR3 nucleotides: TGCGCCAGCAGCCCCGCAGTTACGGCGGGGGCGACATTTGAGCAGTACTTC. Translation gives CASSPAVTAGATFEQYF.

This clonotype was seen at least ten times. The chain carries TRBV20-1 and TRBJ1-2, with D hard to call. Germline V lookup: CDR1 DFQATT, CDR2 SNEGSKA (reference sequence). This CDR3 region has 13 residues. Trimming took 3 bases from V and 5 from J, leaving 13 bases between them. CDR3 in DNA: TGCAGTGCTAGCCGGCGCGGCCATTATGGCTACACCTTC. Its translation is CSASRRGHYGYTF.

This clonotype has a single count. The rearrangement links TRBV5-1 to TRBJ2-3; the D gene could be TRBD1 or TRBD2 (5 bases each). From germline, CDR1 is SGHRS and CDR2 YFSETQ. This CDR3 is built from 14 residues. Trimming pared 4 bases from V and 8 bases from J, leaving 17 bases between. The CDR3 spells CASSPGTAATTQYF. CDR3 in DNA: TGCGCCAGCAGCCCCGGGACGGCAGCCACTACGCAGTATTTT.

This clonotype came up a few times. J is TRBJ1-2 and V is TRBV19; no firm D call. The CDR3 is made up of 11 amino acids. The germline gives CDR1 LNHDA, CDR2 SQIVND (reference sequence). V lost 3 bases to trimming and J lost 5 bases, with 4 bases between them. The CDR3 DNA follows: TGTGCCAGTAGTATCGCTTATGGCTACACCTTC. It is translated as CASSIAYGYTF. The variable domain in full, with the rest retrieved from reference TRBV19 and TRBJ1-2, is DGGITQSPKYLFRKEGQNVTLSCEQNLNHDAMYWYRQDPGQGLRLIYYSQIVNDFQKGDIAEGYSVSREKKESFPLTVTSAQKNPTAFYLCASSIAYGYTFGSGTRLTVV.

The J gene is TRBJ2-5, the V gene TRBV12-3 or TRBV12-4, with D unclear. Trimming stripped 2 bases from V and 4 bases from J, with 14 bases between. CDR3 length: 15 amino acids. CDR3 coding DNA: TGTGCCAGCAGTTTAAGGGCGTCATATATAGAGACCCAGTACTTC. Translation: CASSLRASYIETQYF.

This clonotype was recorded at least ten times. The CDR3 sequence is CSARDSRRGQDQPQHF. CDR3 sequence (DNA): TGCAGTGCTAGAGATAGTCGCAGGGGGCAGGATCAGCCCCAGCATTTT. The genes are TRBV20-1 and TRBJ1-5, with TRBD1 matching over 8 bases. Germline V gives CDR1 DFQATT, CDR2 SNEGSKA (reference sequence). With 0 bases clipped from V and 5 bases from J, the junction kept 9 bases outside the gene matches. CDR3 length: 16 residues.

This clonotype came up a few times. The CDR3 spells CASSQGPSGGAKDTQYF. The CDR3 DNA is TGTGCCAGCAGCCAAGGTCCTAGCGGGGGGGCGAAAGATACGCAGTATTTT. The chain links TRBV14 to TRBJ2-3, with 12 bases identical to TRBD2. Per the germline V gene, CDR1 is SGHDN and CDR2 is FVKESK. CDR3 size: 17 residues. Trimming at V came to 1 base and at J to 5 bases, leaving 7 bases not matched to a gene.

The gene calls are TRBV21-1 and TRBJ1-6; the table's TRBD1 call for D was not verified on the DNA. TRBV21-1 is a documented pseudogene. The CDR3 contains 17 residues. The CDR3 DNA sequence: TGTGCCAGCAGCAAAGGGCAGGGGGCATTTAATAATTCACCCCTCCACTTT. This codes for CASSKGQGAFNNSPLHF.

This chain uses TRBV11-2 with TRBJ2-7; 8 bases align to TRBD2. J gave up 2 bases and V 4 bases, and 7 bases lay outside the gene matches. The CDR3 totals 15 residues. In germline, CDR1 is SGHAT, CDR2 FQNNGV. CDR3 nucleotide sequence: TGTGCCAGCAGCTCCTGGACTAGCCGGACCTACGAGCAGTACTTC. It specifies CASSSWTSRTYEQYF. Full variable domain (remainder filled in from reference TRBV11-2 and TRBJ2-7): EAGVAQSPRYKIIEKRQSVAFWCNPISGHATLYWYQQILGQGPKLLIQFQNNGVVDDSQLPKDRFSAERLKGVDSTLKIQPAKLEDSAVYLCASSSWTSRTYEQYFGPGTRLTVT.

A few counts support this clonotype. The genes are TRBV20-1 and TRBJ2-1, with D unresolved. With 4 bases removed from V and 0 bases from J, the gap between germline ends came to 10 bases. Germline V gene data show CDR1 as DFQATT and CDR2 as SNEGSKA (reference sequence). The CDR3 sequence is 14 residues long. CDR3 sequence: CSATDGSSYNEQFF. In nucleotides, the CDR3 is TGCAGTGCTACGGACGGAAGCTCCTACAATGAGCAGTTCTTC.

CDR3 sequence: CASSKRADSMSNQPQHF. In DNA form, the CDR3 reads TGTGCCAGCAGCAAAAGGGCAGACAGTATGAGCAATCAGCCCCAGCATTTT. The chain is built from TRBV7-8 and TRBJ1-5; D is perhaps TRBD1 (5 bases). Looked up from germline, CDR1 is SGHVS and CDR2 is FQNEAQ. V was shortened by 5 bases and J by 1 base, with 18 bases between the two germline ends. The CDR3 contains 17 residues.

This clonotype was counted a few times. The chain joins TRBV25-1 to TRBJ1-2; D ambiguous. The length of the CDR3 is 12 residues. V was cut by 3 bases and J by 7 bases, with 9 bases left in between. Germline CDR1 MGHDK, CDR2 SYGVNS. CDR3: CASSDFNRGYTF. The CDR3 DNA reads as TGTGCCAGCAGTGATTTTAATCGTGGCTACACCTTC.

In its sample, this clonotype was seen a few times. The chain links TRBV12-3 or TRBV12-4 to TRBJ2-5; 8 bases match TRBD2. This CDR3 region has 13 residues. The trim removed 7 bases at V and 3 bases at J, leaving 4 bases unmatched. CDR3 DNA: TGTGCCAGCAACCGGGGGGGAAAAGAGACCCAGTACTTC. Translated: CASNRGGKETQYF.

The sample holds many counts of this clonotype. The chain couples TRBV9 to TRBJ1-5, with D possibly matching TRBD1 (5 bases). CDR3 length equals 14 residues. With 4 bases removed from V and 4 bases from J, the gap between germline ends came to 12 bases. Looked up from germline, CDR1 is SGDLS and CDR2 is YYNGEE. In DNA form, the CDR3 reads TGTGCCAGCAGCCCCAGCGCAGGGAATCAGCCCCAGCATTTT. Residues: CASSPSAGNQPQHF.

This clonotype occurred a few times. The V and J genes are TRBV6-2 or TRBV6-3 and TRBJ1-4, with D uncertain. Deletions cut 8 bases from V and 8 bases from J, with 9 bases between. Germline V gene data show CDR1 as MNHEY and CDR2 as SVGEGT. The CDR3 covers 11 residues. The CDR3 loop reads CASLFGEKLFF. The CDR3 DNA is TGTGCCAGCCTCTTCGGGGAAAAACTGTTTTTT.

CDR3: CASSQEEGTGDTGELFF. In nucleotides, the CDR3 is TGTGCCAGCAGCCAAGAAGAGGGGACAGGGGACACCGGGGAGCTGTTTTTT. The genes are TRBV4-2 and TRBJ2-2, with 10 positions matching TRBD1. The CDR3 sequence is 17 residues long. Germline trimming cut 0 bases from V and 3 bases from J; bases unmatched to any gene: 4. Germline V CDR1 and CDR2: LGHNA, YNFKEQ.

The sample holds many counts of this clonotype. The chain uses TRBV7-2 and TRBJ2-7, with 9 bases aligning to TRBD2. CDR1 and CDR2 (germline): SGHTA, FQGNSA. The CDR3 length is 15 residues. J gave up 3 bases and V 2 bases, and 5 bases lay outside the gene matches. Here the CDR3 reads CASSLLAGGHYEQYF. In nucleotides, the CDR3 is TGTGCCAGCAGCTTATTGGCGGGGGGGCACTACGAGCAGTACTTC.

CDR3 amino acids: CASSSGGQVYEQYF. The CDR3 nucleotides are TGCGCCAGCAGCTCAGGGGGCCAAGTCTACGAGCAGTACTTC. This chain links TRBV5-1 with TRBJ2-7; 8 bases fit TRBD1. Germline V gene sequence: CDR1 SGHRS, CDR2 YFSETQ. The CDR3 is 14 amino acids. V dropped 3 bases and J dropped 3; count of bases not matched to a gene: 5. Full variable domain (remainder filled in from reference TRBV5-1 and TRBJ2-7): KAGVTQTPRYLIKTRGQQVTLSCSPISGHRSVSWYQQTPGQGLQFLFEYFSETQRNKGNFPGRFSGRQFSNSRSEMNVSTLELGDSALYLCASSSGGQVYEQYFGPGTRLTVT.

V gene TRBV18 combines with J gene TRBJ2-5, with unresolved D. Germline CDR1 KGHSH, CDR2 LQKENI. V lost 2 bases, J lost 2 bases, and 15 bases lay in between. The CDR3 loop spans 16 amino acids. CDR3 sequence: CASSPVLGTPQETQYF. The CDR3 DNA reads TGTGCCAGCTCACCAGTATTGGGAACGCCGCAAGAGACCCAGTACTTC.

The CDR3 loop reads CAIAPEPGELFF. DNA of the CDR3: TGTGCCATCGCCCCGGAACCCGGGGAGCTGTTTTTT. The J gene is TRBJ2-2, the V gene TRBV10-3; D remains ambiguous. Germline V lookup: CDR1 ENHRY, CDR2 SYGVKD. V was shortened by 8 bases and J by 6 bases, with 10 bases between the two germline ends. The CDR3 has 12 amino acids.

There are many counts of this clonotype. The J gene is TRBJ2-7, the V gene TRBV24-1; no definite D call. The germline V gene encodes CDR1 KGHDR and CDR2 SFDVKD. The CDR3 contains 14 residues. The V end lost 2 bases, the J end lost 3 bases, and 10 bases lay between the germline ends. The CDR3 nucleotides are TGTGCCACCAGTGATTCTAACAGACTCTACGAGCAGTACTTC. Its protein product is CATSDSNRLYEQYF.

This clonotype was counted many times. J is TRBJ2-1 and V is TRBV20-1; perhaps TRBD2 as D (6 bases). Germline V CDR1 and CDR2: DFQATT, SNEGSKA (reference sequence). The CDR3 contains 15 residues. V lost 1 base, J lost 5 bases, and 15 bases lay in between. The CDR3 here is CSARGSRGLHNEQFF. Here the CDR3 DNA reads TGCAGTGCTAGAGGTTCGCGGGGACTCCACAATGAGCAGTTCTTC.

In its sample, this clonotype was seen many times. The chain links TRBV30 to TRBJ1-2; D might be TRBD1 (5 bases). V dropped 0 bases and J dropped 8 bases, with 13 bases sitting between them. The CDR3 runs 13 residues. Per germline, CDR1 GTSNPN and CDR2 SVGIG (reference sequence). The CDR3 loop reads CAWSVQAMGGYTF. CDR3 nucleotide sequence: TGTGCCTGGAGTGTACAGGCTATGGGAGGCTACACCTTC.

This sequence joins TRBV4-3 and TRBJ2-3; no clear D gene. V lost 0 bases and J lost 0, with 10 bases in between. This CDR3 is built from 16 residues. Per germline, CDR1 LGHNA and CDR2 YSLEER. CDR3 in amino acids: CASSQDDKASTDTQYF. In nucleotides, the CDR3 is TGCGCCAGCAGCCAAGATGACAAGGCAAGCACAGATACGCAGTATTTT.

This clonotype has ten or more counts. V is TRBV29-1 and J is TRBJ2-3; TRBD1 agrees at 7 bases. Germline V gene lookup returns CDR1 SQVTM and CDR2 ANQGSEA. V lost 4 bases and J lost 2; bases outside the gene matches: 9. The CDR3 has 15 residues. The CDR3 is CSVAVSGGSTDTQYF. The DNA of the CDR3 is TGCAGCGTTGCGGTATCAGGGGGATCCACAGATACGCAGTATTTT.

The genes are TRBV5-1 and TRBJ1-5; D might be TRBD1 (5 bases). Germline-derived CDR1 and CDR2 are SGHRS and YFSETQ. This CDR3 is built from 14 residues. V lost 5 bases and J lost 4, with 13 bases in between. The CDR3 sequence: CASSSGGANQPQHF. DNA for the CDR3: TGCGCCAGCAGTTCTGGAGGGGCAAATCAGCCCCAGCATTTT.